These 13 T cell receptor beta chains were sequenced from one sample in a study of blood T cells in healthy people across ages. Together with a sample-barcoded 5' primer, a J-beta primer mix was included in a second PCR lasting about 6 to 11 cycles. MiXCR, run by TCRdb on the 5' RACE reads, gives a single entry per CDR3 protein. The sample includes 1.5 million to 2 million distinct CDR3 sequences, approximately 28% of them seen just once. Source material: blood. The receptor set was obtained from a woman aged 30 to 39 in good health.

The chain combines TRBV27 with TRBJ2-5; 7 bases agree with TRBD1. CDR1 is MNHEY, CDR2 SMNVEV, per germline (reference sequence). The CDR3 has 15 residues. V lost 5 bases and J lost 4; bases outside the gene matches: 10. CDR3 bases: TGTGCCAGCAGTCCCCAGACAGGGTACGGAGAGACCCAGTACTTC. Its protein product is CASSPQTGYGETQYF.

This rearrangement joins TRBV20-1 to TRBJ1-1, with D tentatively TRBD1 (6 bases). The germline V gene has CDR1 DFQATT and CDR2 SNEGSKA (reference sequence). CDR3 length: 15 amino acids. V was pared by 1 base and J by 2 bases, with 14 bases between. CDR3 in DNA: TGCAGTGCTAGAGCAATAGACAGGATTAACACTGAAGCTTTCTTT. Its translation is CSARAIDRINTEAFF.

This clonotype was seen more than once but under ten times. The rearrangement joins TRBV13 to TRBJ2-1; D ambiguous. The germline CDR1 and CDR2 sequences are PRHDT and FYEKMQ (reference sequence). The CDR3 extends over 14 amino acids. The V end was cut by 1 base, the J end by 7 bases, with 11 bases between. The CDR3 DNA is TGTGCCAGCAGCTTAGCCCTTCTTGGGAATGAGCAGTTCTTC. Amino acid sequence: CASSLALLGNEQFF.

J is TRBJ2-7 and V is TRBV9; TRBD2 is a possible D gene (6 bases). V gave up 4 bases and J gave up 3 bases, with 17 bases separating them. Germline CDR1 and CDR2: SGDLS and YYNGEE. The CDR3 is made up of 15 amino acids. The CDR3 DNA reads TGTGCCAGCAGCCGTAGCGCGGGGCATAGCTACGAGCAGTACTTC. It translates to CASSRSAGHSYEQYF.

This clonotype was counted only a few times. This chain connects TRBV6-1 to TRBJ2-3; possible D gene TRBD2, 7 bases. Trimming cost V 2 bases and J 3 bases, with 15 bases left between them. The V gene's germline CDR1 is MNHNS and CDR2 SASEGT. This CDR3 is 16 amino acids long. Here the CDR3 DNA reads TGTGCCAGCAGTGAATTGAGGGGGGGGTCGACAGATACGCAGTATTTT. It encodes CASSELRGGSTDTQYF.

The chain combines TRBV6-6 with TRBJ2-2; either TRBD1 or TRBD2 may fit D (5 bases each). V lost 8 bases to trimming and J lost 1 base, with 8 bases between them. Looked up from germline, CDR1 is MNHNY and CDR2 is SVGAGI (reference sequence). CDR3 length equals 13 residues. CDR3 in DNA: TGTGCCAGCGGGGACGAGAACACCGGGGAGCTGTTTTTT. Amino acids: CASGDENTGELFF.

V and J are TRBV20-1 and TRBJ2-1, with TRBD2 matching 8 bases. Trimming cost V 5 bases and J 4 bases; bases outside gene matches: 13. Germline lookup yields CDR1 DFQATT and CDR2 SNEGSKA (reference sequence). This CDR3 contains 16 residues. The CDR3 DNA reads as TGCAGTGCTCCCAGGGGCGTACTAGCGGATTACAATGAGCAGTTCTTC. Encoded protein: CSAPRGVLADYNEQFF.

About this clonotype itself: This sequence may be a read error, since a much larger clone differs from it by one base. The chain is built from TRBV5-1 and TRBJ2-1; a possible D gene is TRBD1 (5 bases). CDR3 length: 14 residues. Germline V gene data show CDR1 as SGHRS and CDR2 as YFSETQ. CDR3 nucleotide sequence: TGCGCCGGCAGATCAGGGCATTCCTACAATGAGCAGTTCTTC. Protein sequence: CAGRSGHSYNEQFF.

This clonotype was seen a few times. The chain is built from TRBV24-1 and TRBJ2-3; tentatively, D is TRBD2 (5 bases). This CDR3 is built from 12 residues. V was clipped by 2 bases and J by 9 bases, with 8 bases between them. Germline assignment: CDR1 KGHDR and CDR2 SFDVKD. CDR3 in amino acids: CATSDSGITQYF. CDR3 DNA: TGTGCCACCAGTGATTCCGGGATAACGCAGTATTTT.

The rearrangement uses TRBV29-1 and TRBJ2-2, with 7 bases aligning to TRBD1. The CDR3 has 14 residues. With V trimmed by 3 bases and J by 1 base, 2 bases remained unmatched. Germline V gene sequence: CDR1 SQVTM, CDR2 ANQGSEA. CDR3 region: CSVDRTGNTGELFF. In nucleotides, the CDR3 is TGCAGCGTTGACCGGACAGGGAACACCGGGGAGCTGTTTTTT.

This clonotype was picked up many times. The chain links TRBV7-2 to TRBJ1-2; no clear D gene. This CDR3 has 13 residues. CDR1 and CDR2 from the germline V gene are SGHTA and FQGNSA. V was cut by 1 base and J by 5 bases, with 8 bases left in between. DNA for the CDR3: TGTGCCAGCAGCTTAGGGGTCGGGTATGGCTACACCTTC. Protein product: CASSLGVGYGYTF.

This clonotype was recorded a few times. The genes are TRBV24-1 and TRBJ2-1; a weak D match, TRBD1 (5 bases). The CDR3 has 12 residues. V was clipped by 4 bases and J by 8 bases, with 8 bases between them. CDR1 is KGHDR and CDR2 is SFDVKD in the germline V gene. CDR3 nucleotides: TGTGCCACCAGTGACCACAGGTATGAGCAGTTCTTC. Its protein is CATSDHRYEQFF.

This clonotype turned up a few times. The J gene is TRBJ2-1, the V gene TRBV29-1; TRBD2 agrees at 13 bases. The germline V gene encodes CDR1 SQVTM and CDR2 ANQGSEA. V lost 7 bases and J lost 8; bases outside the gene matches: 5. The CDR3 is 13 amino acids. CDR3 protein: CSAGTSGAYEQFF. CDR3 in DNA: TGCAGCGCTGGGACTAGCGGGGCCTATGAGCAGTTCTTC.